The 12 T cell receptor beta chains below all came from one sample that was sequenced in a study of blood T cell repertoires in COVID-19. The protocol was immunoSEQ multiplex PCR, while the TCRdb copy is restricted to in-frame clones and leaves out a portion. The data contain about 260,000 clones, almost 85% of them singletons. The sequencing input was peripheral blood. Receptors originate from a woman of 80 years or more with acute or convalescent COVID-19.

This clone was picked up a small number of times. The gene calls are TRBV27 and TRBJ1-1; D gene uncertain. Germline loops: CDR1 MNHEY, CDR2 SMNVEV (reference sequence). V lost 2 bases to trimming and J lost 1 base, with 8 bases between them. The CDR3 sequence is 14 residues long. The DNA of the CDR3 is TGTGCCAGCAGTTTAATCCCAGGGAACACTGAAGCTTTCTTT. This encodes CASSLIPGNTEAFF.

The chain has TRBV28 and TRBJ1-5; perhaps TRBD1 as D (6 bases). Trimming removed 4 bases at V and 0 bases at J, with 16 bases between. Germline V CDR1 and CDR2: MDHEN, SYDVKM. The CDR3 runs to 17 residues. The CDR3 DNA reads TGTGCCAGCAGTTCACTCCCACAGGGTAATAGCAATCAGCCCCAGCATTTT. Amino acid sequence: CASSSLPQGNSNQPQHF.

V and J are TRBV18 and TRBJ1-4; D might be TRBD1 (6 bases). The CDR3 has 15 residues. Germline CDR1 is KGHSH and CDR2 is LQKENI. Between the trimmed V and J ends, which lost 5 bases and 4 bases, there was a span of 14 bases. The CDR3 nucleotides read TGTGCCAGCTCAGTATCACAGGGAATTAATGAAAAACTGTTTTTT. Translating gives CASSVSQGINEKLFF.

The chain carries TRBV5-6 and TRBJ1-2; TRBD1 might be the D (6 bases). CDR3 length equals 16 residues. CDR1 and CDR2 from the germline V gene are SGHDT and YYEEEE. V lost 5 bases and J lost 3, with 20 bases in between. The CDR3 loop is CASRTRTDFFYYGYTF. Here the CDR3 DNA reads TGTGCCAGCAGAACTCGGACAGACTTCTTTTACTATGGCTACACCTTC.

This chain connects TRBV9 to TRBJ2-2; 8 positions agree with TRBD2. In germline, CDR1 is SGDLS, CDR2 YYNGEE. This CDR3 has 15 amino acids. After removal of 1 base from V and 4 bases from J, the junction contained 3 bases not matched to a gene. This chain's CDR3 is CASSVLGRATGELFF. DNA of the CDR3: TGTGCCAGCAGCGTACTCGGGAGGGCCACCGGGGAGCTGTTTTTT. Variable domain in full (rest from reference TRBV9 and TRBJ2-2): DSGVTQTPKHLITATGQRVTLRCSPRSGDLSVYWYQQSLDQGLQFLIQYYNGEERAKGNILERFSAQQFPDLHSELNLSSLELGDSALYFCASSVLGRATGELFFGEGSRLTVL.

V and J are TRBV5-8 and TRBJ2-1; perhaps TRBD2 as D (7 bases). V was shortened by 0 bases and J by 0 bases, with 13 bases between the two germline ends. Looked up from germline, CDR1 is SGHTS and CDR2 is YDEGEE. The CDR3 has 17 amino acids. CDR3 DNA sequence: TGTGCCAGCAGCTTGGAGAGGGGAGGGGGCTCCTACAATGAGCAGTTCTTC. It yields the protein CASSLERGGGSYNEQFF.

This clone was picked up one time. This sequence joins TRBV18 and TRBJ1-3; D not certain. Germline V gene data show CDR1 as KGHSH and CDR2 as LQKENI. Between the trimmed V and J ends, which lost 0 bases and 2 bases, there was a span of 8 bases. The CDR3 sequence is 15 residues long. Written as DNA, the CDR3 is TGTGCCAGCTCACCACCTGTACAGACTGGAAACACCATATATTTT. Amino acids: CASSPPVQTGNTIYF.

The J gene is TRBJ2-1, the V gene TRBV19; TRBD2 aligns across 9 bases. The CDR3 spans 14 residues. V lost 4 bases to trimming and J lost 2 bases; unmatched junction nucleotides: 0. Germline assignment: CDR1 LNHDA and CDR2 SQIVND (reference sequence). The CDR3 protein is CASSSGRAYNEQFF. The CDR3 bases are TGTGCCAGTAGTAGCGGGAGGGCCTACAATGAGCAGTTCTTC.

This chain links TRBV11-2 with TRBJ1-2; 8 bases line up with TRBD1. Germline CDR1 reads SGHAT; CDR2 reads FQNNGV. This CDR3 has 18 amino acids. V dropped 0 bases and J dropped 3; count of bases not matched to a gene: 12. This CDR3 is CASSLENSGQAIYYGYTF. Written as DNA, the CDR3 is TGTGCCAGCAGCTTAGAGAACTCGGGACAGGCGATATACTATGGCTACACCTTC.

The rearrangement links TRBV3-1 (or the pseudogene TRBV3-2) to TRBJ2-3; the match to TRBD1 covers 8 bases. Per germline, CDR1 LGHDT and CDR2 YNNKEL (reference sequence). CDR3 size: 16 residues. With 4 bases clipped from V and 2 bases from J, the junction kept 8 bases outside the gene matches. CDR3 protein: CASSLAQGAFTDTQYF. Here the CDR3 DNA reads TGTGCCAGCAGCCTGGCTCAGGGGGCGTTCACAGATACGCAGTATTTT.

The CDR3 DNA follows: TGTGCCAGTAGTATCTCTGGCAGCTCCTACGAGCAGTACTTC. Its translation: CASSISGSSYEQYF. The chain joins TRBV19 to TRBJ2-7; D is uncertain. V lost 3 bases and J 0 bases, leaving 9 bases between the germline ends. This CDR3 is 14 amino acids long. Germline lookup yields CDR1 LNHDA and CDR2 SQIVND (reference sequence).

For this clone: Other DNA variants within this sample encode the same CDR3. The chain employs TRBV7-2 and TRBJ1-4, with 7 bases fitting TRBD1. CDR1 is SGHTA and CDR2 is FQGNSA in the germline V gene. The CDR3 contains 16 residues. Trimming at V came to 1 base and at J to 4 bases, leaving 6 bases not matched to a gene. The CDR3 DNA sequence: TGTGCCAGCAGCTTAGGCCGGACAGGCTATAATGAAAAACTGTTTTTT. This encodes CASSLGRTGYNEKLFF.